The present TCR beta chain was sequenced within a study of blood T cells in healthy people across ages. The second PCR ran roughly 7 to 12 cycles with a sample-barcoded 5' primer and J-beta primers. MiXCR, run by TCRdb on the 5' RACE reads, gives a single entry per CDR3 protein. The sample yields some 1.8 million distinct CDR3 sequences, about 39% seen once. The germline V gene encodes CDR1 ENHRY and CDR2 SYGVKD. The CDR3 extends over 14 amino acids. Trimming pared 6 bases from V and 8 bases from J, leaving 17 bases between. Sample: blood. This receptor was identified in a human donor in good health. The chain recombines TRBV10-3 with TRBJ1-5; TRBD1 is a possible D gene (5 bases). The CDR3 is CAIREGGDGEPQHF. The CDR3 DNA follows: TGTGCCATCAGGGAGGGAGGGGACGGGGAGCCCCAGCATTTT.